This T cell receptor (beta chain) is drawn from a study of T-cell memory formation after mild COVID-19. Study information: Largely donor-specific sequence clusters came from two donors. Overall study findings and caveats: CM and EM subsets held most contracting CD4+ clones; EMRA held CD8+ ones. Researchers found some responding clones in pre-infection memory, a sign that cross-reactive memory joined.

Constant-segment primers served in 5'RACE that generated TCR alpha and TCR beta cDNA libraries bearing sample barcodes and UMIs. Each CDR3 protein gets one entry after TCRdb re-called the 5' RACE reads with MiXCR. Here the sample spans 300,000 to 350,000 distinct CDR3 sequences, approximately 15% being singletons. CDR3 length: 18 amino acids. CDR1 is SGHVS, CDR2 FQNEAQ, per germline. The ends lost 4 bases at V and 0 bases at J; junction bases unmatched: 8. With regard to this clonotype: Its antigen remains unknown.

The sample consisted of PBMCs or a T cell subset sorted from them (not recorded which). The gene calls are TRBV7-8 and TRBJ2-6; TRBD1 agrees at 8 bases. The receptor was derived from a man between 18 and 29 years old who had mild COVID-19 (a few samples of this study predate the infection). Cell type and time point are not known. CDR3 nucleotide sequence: TGTGCCAGCAGCTCCCCTCAGGGGGCCAGCTCTGGGGCCAACGTCCTGACTTTC. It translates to CASSSPQGASSGANVLTF.